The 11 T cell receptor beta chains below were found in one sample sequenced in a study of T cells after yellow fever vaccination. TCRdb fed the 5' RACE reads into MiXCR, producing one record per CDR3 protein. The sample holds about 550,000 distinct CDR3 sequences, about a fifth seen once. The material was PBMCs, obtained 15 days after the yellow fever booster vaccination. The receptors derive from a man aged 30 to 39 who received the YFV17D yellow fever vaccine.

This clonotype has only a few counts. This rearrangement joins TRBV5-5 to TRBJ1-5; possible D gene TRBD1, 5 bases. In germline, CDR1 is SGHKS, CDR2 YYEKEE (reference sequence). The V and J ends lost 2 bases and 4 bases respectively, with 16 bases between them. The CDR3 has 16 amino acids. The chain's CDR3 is CASSFHGAVGNQPQHF. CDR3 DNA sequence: TGTGCCAGCAGCTTCCACGGGGCTGTGGGGAATCAGCCCCAGCATTTT.

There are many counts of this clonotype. The CDR3 is CASRVGEGTQYF. The CDR3 DNA follows: TGTGCCAGCAGGGTCGGAGAGGGTACGCAGTATTTT. The chain links TRBV6-5 to TRBJ2-3; D might be TRBD2 (5 bases). There are 12 residues in the CDR3. Trimming removed 6 bases from V and 8 bases from J, with 12 bases in between. Germline CDR1 and CDR2: MNHEY and SVGAGI.

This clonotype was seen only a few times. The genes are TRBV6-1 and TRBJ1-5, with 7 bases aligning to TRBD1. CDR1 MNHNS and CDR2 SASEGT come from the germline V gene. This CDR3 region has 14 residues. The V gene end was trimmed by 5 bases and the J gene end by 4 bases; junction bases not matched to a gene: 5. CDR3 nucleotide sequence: TGTGCCAGCAGTCTCCGGGACAGTAATCAGCCCCAGCATTTT. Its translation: CASSLRDSNQPQHF.

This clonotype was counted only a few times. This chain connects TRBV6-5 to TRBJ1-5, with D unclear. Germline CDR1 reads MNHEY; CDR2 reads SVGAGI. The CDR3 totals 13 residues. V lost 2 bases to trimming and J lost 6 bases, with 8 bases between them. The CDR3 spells CASSYKNGQPQHF. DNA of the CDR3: TGTGCCAGCAGTTACAAGAACGGTCAGCCCCAGCATTTT.

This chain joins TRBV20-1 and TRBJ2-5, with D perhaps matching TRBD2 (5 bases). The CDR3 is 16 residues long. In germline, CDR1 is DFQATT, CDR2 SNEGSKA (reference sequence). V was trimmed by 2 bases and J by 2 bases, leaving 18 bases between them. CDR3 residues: CSARTGSRGFQETQYF. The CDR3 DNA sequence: TGCAGTGCTAGAACGGGTTCAAGAGGGTTTCAAGAGACCCAGTACTTC.

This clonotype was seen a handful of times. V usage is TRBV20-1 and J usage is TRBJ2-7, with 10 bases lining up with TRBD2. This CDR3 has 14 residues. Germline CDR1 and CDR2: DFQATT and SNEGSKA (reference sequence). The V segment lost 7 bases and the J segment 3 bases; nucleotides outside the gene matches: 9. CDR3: CSGTSSGRLYEQYF. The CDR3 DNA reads TGCAGTGGCACATCTAGCGGGAGACTCTACGAGCAGTACTTC.

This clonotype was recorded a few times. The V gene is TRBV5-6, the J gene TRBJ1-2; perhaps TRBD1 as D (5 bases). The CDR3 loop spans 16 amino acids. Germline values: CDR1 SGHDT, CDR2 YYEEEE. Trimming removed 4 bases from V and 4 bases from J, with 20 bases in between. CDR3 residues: CASSLTGRQTIYGYTF. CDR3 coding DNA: TGTGCCAGCAGCCTAACGGGGAGACAGACCATCTATGGCTACACCTTC.

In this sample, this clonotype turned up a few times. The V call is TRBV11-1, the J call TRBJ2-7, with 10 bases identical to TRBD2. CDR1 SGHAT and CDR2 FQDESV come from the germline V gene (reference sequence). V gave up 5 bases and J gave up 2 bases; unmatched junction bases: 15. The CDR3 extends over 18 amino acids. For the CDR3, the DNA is TGTGCCAGCAGCGGGACACCAAAAGCGGGAGGGGATACCTACGAGCAGTACTTC. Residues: CASSGTPKAGGDTYEQYF. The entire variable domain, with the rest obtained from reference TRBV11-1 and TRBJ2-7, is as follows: EAEVAQSPRYKITEKSQAVAFWCDPISGHATLYWYRQILGQGPELLVQFQDESVVDDSQLPKDRFSAERLKGVDSTLKIQPAELGDSAMYLCASSGTPKAGGDTYEQYFGPGTRLTVT.

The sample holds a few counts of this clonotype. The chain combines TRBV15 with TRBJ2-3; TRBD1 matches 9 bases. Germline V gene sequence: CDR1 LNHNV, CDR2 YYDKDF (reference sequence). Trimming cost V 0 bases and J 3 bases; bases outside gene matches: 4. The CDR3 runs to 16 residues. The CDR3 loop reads CATSRDGTGSTDTQYF. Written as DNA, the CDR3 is TGTGCCACCAGCAGAGATGGGACAGGGAGTACAGATACGCAGTATTTT.

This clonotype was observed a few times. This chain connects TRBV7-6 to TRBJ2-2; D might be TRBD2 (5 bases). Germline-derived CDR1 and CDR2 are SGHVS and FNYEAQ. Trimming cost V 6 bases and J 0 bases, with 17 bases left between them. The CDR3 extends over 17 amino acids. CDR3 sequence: CASSRHSASANTGELFF. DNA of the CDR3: TGTGCCAGCAGTCGCCATAGCGCGAGTGCGAACACCGGGGAGCTGTTTTTT.

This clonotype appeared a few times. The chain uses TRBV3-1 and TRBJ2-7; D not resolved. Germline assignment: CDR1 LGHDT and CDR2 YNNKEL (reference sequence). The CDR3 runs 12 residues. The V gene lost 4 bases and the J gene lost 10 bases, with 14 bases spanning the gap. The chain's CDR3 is CASSPEGYLQYF. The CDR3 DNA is TGTGCCAGCAGCCCCGAAGGATACCTACAGTACTTC.